This section outlines one T cell receptor (beta chain) sequence together with its context. As yet, its antigen is unknown. The repertoire was sequenced with immunoSEQ multiplex PCR; TCRdb's copy has only in-frame clones and lacks some. This table holds some 83,000 clones, about four fifths found once. These data come from a study of OX40 agonist ivuxolimab in advanced cancers. Background on the study: Prior checkpoint blockade (anti-PD-1, anti-PD-L1 or anti-CTLA-4) was permitted; over 30% had it. Study-wide results and limits: Low normalized T-cell clonal expansion also characterized some of the nonresponders.

The V and J ends lost 0 bases and 7 bases, in that order; junction bases with no gene match: 8. From germline, CDR1 is SGHTA and CDR2 FQGNSA. This CDR3 comprises 17 residues. The chain has TRBV7-2 and TRBJ2-1, with 11 bases that match TRBD2. This sequence originates from an adult with an advanced solid tumor such as melanoma, head and neck, liver or kidney cancer. Source: CD4+ or CD8+ T cells sorted from blood, taken in a trial of the OX40 agonist ivuxolimab. CDR3 protein: CASSLAGGLAGGNEQFF. The CDR3 DNA sequence: TGTGCCAGCAGCTTAGCGGGTGGTCTAGCGGGAGGAAATGAGCAGTTCTTC.